Following are 31 T cell receptor beta chains from one sample sequenced in a study of blood T cell repertoires in COVID-19. Assay: immunoSEQ multiplex PCR; the TCRdb copy retains only in-frame clones and omits some. The table records some 150,000 clones, around four fifths of them present only once. The sample comprised peripheral blood. The receptor source for this set is a woman aged 40 to 55 with active or convalescent COVID-19.

J is TRBJ2-3 and V is TRBV28, with no clear D. CDR3 length: 16 amino acids. In germline, CDR1 is MDHEN, CDR2 SYDVKM. V was trimmed by 6 bases and J by 0 bases, leaving 16 bases between them. Here the CDR3 reads CASSLGSTLSTDTQYF. The CDR3 nucleotides read TGTGCCAGCAGCCTTGGCTCGACTCTTAGCACAGATACGCAGTATTTT. The complete variable domain, with remaining parts taken from reference TRBV28 and TRBJ2-3, reads DVKVTQSSRYLVKRTGEKVFLECVQDMDHENMFWYRQDPGLGLRLIYFSYDVKMKEKGDIPEGYSVSREKKERFSLILESASTNQTSMYLCASSLGSTLSTDTQYFGPGTRLTVL.

This clone occurred a few times. The chain carries TRBV5-1 and TRBJ2-1; 14 nucleotides agree with TRBD2. Trimming removed 4 bases from V and 8 bases from J; junction bases left unmatched: 8. The CDR3 consists of 16 residues. The germline CDR1 and CDR2 sequences are SGHRS and YFSETQ. The CDR3 region has the DNA TGCGCCAGCAGCCTCGGACTAGCGGGAGGATTCGATGAGCAGTTCTTC. Its translation: CASSLGLAGGFDEQFF. The complete variable domain, with remaining parts taken from reference TRBV5-1 and TRBJ2-1, reads KAGVTQTPRYLIKTRGQQVTLSCSPISGHRSVSWYQQTPGQGLQFLFEYFSETQRNKGNFPGRFSGRQFSNSRSEMNVSTLELGDSALYLCASSLGLAGGFDEQFFGPGTRLTVL.

The chain is built from TRBV2 and TRBJ1-5, with D perhaps matching TRBD1 (5 bases). V dropped 7 bases and J dropped 6 bases, with 13 bases sitting between them. From germline, CDR1 is SNHLY and CDR2 FYNNEI. The CDR3 consists of 13 residues. The CDR3 protein is CASKGNTGQPQHF. The CDR3 region has the DNA TGTGCCAGCAAGGGGAATACTGGTCAGCCCCAGCATTTT.

The V call is TRBV7-6, the J call TRBJ2-5, with D maybe TRBD2 (5 bases). V was trimmed by 1 base and J by 1 base, leaving 10 bases between them. Germline-derived CDR1 and CDR2 are SGHVS and FNYEAQ. CDR3 size: 15 residues. The CDR3, as DNA: TGTGCCAGCAGCTTAGGGGAGCCATCCCAAGAGACCCAGTACTTC. This encodes CASSLGEPSQETQYF.

J is TRBJ1-2 and V is TRBV3-1 (or the pseudogene TRBV3-2); D ambiguous. Trimming removed 6 bases from V and 5 bases from J, with 19 bases in between. This CDR3 region has 15 residues. The V gene's germline CDR1 is LGHDT and CDR2 YNNKEL (reference sequence). CDR3 residues: CASSSGLTRTYGYTF. DNA of the CDR3: TGTGCCAGCAGTTCCGGACTGACGAGGACGTATGGCTACACCTTC.

The chain links TRBV6-5 to TRBJ1-1, with 9 positions matching TRBD1. Germline assignment: CDR1 MNHEY and CDR2 SVGAGI. The CDR3 is made up of 14 amino acids. V lost 7 bases, J lost 3 bases, and 6 bases stayed unmatched. The DNA for the CDR3 is TGTGCCAGCACCCTGGACAGGGGAGACACTGAAGCTTTCTTT. Amino acids: CASTLDRGDTEAFF.

The chain employs TRBV15 and TRBJ2-2; possible D gene TRBD2, 6 bases. Germline V gene lookup returns CDR1 LNHNV and CDR2 YYDKDF (reference sequence). The germline V and J ends were trimmed by 1 base and 0 bases, with 15 bases remaining between them. The CDR3 spans 18 residues. The CDR3 protein is CATSRGRGGGSNTGELFF. As DNA, the CDR3 is TGTGCCACCAGCAGAGGGAGGGGTGGGGGATCGAACACCGGGGAGCTGTTTTTT. The variable domain in full, with the rest retrieved from reference TRBV15 and TRBJ2-2, is DAMVIQNPRYQVTQFGKPVTLSCSQTLNHNVMYWYQQKSSQAPKLLFHYYDKDFNNEADTPDNFQSRRPNTSFCFLDIRSPGLGDTAMYLCATSRGRGGGSNTGELFFGEGSRLTVL.

The chain joins TRBV10-1 to TRBJ2-7, with 8 bases identical to TRBD1. This CDR3 region has 14 residues. V lost 6 bases to trimming and J lost 6 bases; unmatched junction nucleotides: 10. In germline, CDR1 is WNHNN, CDR2 SYGVQD (reference sequence). CDR3 nucleotides: TGCGCCAGCAGGAGAGGGCAGGGGGCATTCGAGCAGTACTTC. Its protein product is CASRRGQGAFEQYF.

The J gene is TRBJ1-2, the V gene TRBV30; D might be TRBD1 (5 bases). This CDR3 spans 14 amino acids. V lost 0 bases and J 4 bases, leaving 12 bases between the germline ends. Per germline, CDR1 GTSNPN and CDR2 SVGIG (reference sequence). The CDR3: CAWSVQDRAYGYTF. The CDR3 DNA reads as TGTGCCTGGAGTGTCCAAGACAGAGCCTATGGCTACACCTTC.

This chain connects TRBV27 to TRBJ2-1; maybe TRBD1 (6 bases). This CDR3 spans 19 amino acids. CDR1 MNHEY and CDR2 SMNVEV come from the germline V gene (reference sequence). V was clipped by 2 bases and J by 0 bases, with 20 bases between them. The CDR3 protein is CASSLRWTAPSSSYNEQFF. The CDR3 DNA follows: TGTGCCAGCAGTTTAAGGTGGACAGCCCCATCAAGCTCCTACAATGAGCAGTTCTTC.

CDR3 region: CASSQGEGARRNIQYF. The CDR3 nucleotides read TGCGCCAGCAGCCAAGGTGAGGGGGCGCGGAGGAACATTCAGTACTTC. This chain uses TRBV4-1 with TRBJ2-4; TRBD1 agrees at 7 bases. Germline values: CDR1 MGHRA, CDR2 YSYEKL. The CDR3 runs 16 residues. Trimming cost V 1 base and J 7 bases; bases outside gene matches: 10.

In its sample, this clone was seen once. The chain combines TRBV7-9 with TRBJ2-5; 11 bases match TRBD2. CDR3 length: 15 residues. V was pared by 5 bases and J by 3 bases, with 5 bases of the junction left unmatched. CDR1 is SEHNR and CDR2 is FQNEAQ in the germline V gene (reference sequence). CDR3 in DNA: TGTGCCAGCAGCGGTGTACTAGCGGGAGAAGAGACCCAGTACTTC. It encodes CASSGVLAGEETQYF.

The J gene is TRBJ2-5, the V gene TRBV6-1, with 10 bases that match TRBD1. V shed 1 base, J shed 5 bases, and the junction held 1 base outside the gene matches. The CDR3 is made up of 14 amino acids. Germline CDR1 MNHNS, CDR2 SASEGT. The CDR3 region has the DNA TGTGCCAGCAGTGAAGGGGGACAGGGGGAGACCCAGTACTTC. The encoded protein is CASSEGGQGETQYF.

CDR3 sequence: CASSPRWTSGGETQYF. CDR3 nucleotides: TGTGCCAGCAGCCCCCGATGGACTAGCGGCGGAGAGACCCAGTACTTC. The chain has TRBV13 and TRBJ2-5; 10 nucleotides line up with TRBD2. The germline V gene has CDR1 PRHDT and CDR2 FYEKMQ (reference sequence). J lost 4 bases, V lost 5 bases, and 10 bases had no gene match. The CDR3 runs to 16 residues.

This chain links TRBV7-8 with TRBJ2-3, with D possibly being TRBD2 (7 bases). V gave up 5 bases and J gave up 3 bases, with 15 bases separating them. Germline V lookup: CDR1 SGHVS, CDR2 FQNEAQ. The CDR3 covers 15 residues. The CDR3 DNA reads as TGTGCCAGCAGCGGGGGGCGGGAGAAGACAGATACGCAGTATTTT. Its protein is CASSGGREKTDTQYF.

This clone appeared once. The chain recombines TRBV19 with TRBJ1-1, with 7 bases lining up with TRBD1. CDR1 is LNHDA, CDR2 SQIVND, per germline (reference sequence). The CDR3 loop spans 18 amino acids. The ends lost 0 bases at V and 0 bases at J; junction bases unmatched: 10. For the CDR3, the DNA is TGTGCCAGTAGTATAGATGGGGACCGGGACAGCATGAACACTGAAGCTTTCTTT. As protein: CASSIDGDRDSMNTEAFF.

The rearrangement links TRBV15 to TRBJ2-4; 10 nucleotides agree with TRBD1. Trimming cost V 3 bases and J 0 bases; bases outside gene matches: 5. Per the germline V gene, CDR1 is LNHNV and CDR2 is YYDKDF (reference sequence). This CDR3 is 17 amino acids long. CDR3 residues: CATSRGTGALAKNIQYF. In DNA form, the CDR3 reads TGTGCCACCAGCAGGGGGACAGGGGCCTTAGCCAAAAACATTCAGTACTTC.

The chain couples TRBV25-1 to TRBJ1-2, with 8 bases fitting TRBD1. The CDR3 has 16 residues. Trimming at V came to 3 bases and at J to 8 bases, leaving 14 bases not matched to a gene. CDR1 and CDR2 from the germline V gene are MGHDK and SYGVNS. The chain's CDR3 is CASSEPGKGDRRGYTF. In nucleotides, the CDR3 is TGTGCCAGCAGTGAGCCCGGAAAGGGGGACAGGCGAGGCTACACCTTC.

V and J are TRBV4-1 and TRBJ2-1, with TRBD2 as a possible D gene (5 bases). The CDR3 loop spans 19 amino acids. CDR1 MGHRA and CDR2 YSYEKL come from the germline V gene. The V and J ends lost 3 bases and 0 bases respectively, with 21 bases between them. CDR3 sequence: CASSQAYPFAGSSYNEQFF. CDR3 DNA sequence: TGCGCCAGCAGCCAGGCTTACCCTTTTGCGGGTAGCTCCTACAATGAGCAGTTCTTC.

This chain joins TRBV4-3 and TRBJ2-7; D possibly corresponds to TRBD1 (6 bases). The germline V and J ends were trimmed by 0 bases and 4 bases, with 10 bases remaining between them. This CDR3 has 14 residues. Germline CDR1 reads LGHNA; CDR2 reads YSLEER. CDR3 DNA sequence: TGCGCCAGCAGCCAAGATCGAGGACAGTACGAGCAGTACTTC. Encoded protein: CASSQDRGQYEQYF.

This rearrangement joins TRBV18 to TRBJ2-7; 8 nucleotides align to TRBD2. The CDR3 totals 14 residues. Germline loops: CDR1 KGHSH, CDR2 LQKENI. Trimming removed 4 bases from V and 2 bases from J; junction bases left unmatched: 4. The CDR3 spells CASSRWREAYEQYF. In DNA, the CDR3 is TGTGCCAGCTCACGCTGGCGGGAGGCCTACGAGCAGTACTTC. Full variable domain (outside the CDR3, taken from reference TRBV18 and TRBJ2-7): NAGVMQNPRHLVRRRGQEARLRCSPMKGHSHVYWYRQLPEEGLKFMVYLQKENIIDESGMPKERFSAEFPKEGPSILRIQQVVRGDSAAYFCASSRWREAYEQYFGPGTRLTVT.

The chain is built from TRBV28 and TRBJ2-3, with a weak D call TRBD1 (7 bases). Trimming removed 3 bases at V and 3 bases at J, with 16 bases between. CDR3 length: 16 amino acids. CDR1 is MDHEN, CDR2 SYDVKM, per germline. The CDR3: CASSFFSAGGTDTQYF. The CDR3 DNA sequence: TGTGCCAGCAGTTTTTTCTCGGCAGGGGGGACAGATACGCAGTATTTT.

The genes are TRBV6-5 and TRBJ2-5; maybe TRBD1 (5 bases). Trimming shortened V by 2 bases and J by 7 bases, and 17 bases separated the two germline ends. Germline-derived CDR1 and CDR2 are MNHEY and SVGAGI. This CDR3 is 15 amino acids long. The CDR3 reads CASSYRHWAQGTQYF. The CDR3 DNA sequence: TGTGCCAGCAGTTACCGACACTGGGCTCAGGGGACCCAGTACTTC.

This rearrangement joins TRBV5-4 to TRBJ2-3; 9 bases map to TRBD1. This CDR3 comprises 15 residues. Germline V gene lookup returns CDR1 SGHNT and CDR2 YYREEE (reference sequence). J lost 3 bases, V lost 3 bases, and 5 bases had no gene match. The CDR3 region is CASSWKTGGTDTQYF. In DNA, the CDR3 is TGTGCCAGCAGCTGGAAGACAGGGGGGACAGATACGCAGTATTTT. Complete variable domain (other parts from reference TRBV5-4 and TRBJ2-3): ETGVTQSPTHLIKTRGQQVTLRCSSQSGHNTVSWYQQALGQGPQFIFQYYREEENGRGNFPPRFSGLQFPNYSSELNVNALELDDSALYLCASSWKTGGTDTQYFGPGTRLTVL.

V usage is TRBV18 and J usage is TRBJ2-1; no firm D call. The CDR3 consists of 16 residues. Trimming cost V 1 base and J 2 bases, with 12 bases left between them. Looked up from germline, CDR1 is KGHSH and CDR2 is LQKENI. The CDR3 bases are TGTGCCAGCTCACCACAAGTTTCCGGTGCCTACAATGAGCAGTTCTTC. Translation gives CASSPQVSGAYNEQFF.

The chain combines TRBV6-2 or TRBV6-3 with TRBJ2-1; 9 bases match TRBD2. V gave up 2 bases and J gave up 6 bases; unmatched junction bases: 8. CDR1 and CDR2 from the germline V gene are MNHEY and SVGEGT. The CDR3 runs to 16 residues. The CDR3 loop reads CASSYQREVMGNEQFF. For the CDR3, the DNA is TGTGCCAGCAGTTACCAGCGGGAGGTTATGGGCAATGAGCAGTTCTTC.

The V call is TRBV2, the J call TRBJ2-5; D remains ambiguous. CDR3 length: 12 amino acids. V shed 2 bases and J shed 5 bases, with 6 bases lying between them. Germline V lookup: CDR1 SNHLY, CDR2 FYNNEI. CDR3: CASSELSETQYF. The CDR3 bases are TGTGCCAGCAGTGAACTCAGTGAGACCCAGTACTTC.

The chain carries TRBV18 and TRBJ1-1; 11 nucleotides align to TRBD1. V shed 4 bases and J 2 bases; nucleotides not matched to a gene: 3. Germline CDR1 and CDR2: KGHSH and LQKENI. This CDR3 has 15 amino acids. CDR3 sequence (DNA): TGTGCCAGCTCACTGGGACAGGGGGGCAACACTGAAGCTTTCTTT. This gives the protein CASSLGQGGNTEAFF.

This chain links TRBV15 with TRBJ2-7; D call uncertain. The CDR3 is 15 amino acids. The germline V and J ends were trimmed by 0 bases and 4 bases, with 13 bases remaining between them. Germline CDR1 and CDR2: LNHNV and YYDKDF (reference sequence). CDR3 residues: CATSRDRVPVYEQYF. DNA of the CDR3: TGTGCCACCAGCAGAGACCGGGTTCCGGTGTACGAGCAGTACTTC.

The V gene is TRBV7-2, the J gene TRBJ2-1; 12 bases map to TRBD2. CDR3 length: 16 residues. The germline CDR1 and CDR2 sequences are SGHTA and FQGNSA. After removal of 5 bases from V and 4 bases from J, the junction contained 6 bases not matched to a gene. CDR3: CASSRELAGGYNEQFF. The CDR3 DNA reads as TGTGCCAGCAGCCGCGAACTAGCGGGGGGTTACAATGAGCAGTTCTTC.

This sequence joins TRBV19 and TRBJ1-1; 9 bases fit TRBD1. The CDR3 covers 16 residues. Trimming took 4 bases from V and 7 from J; bases not matched to a gene: 13. Germline-derived CDR1 and CDR2 are LNHDA and SQIVND (reference sequence). CDR3 sequence (DNA): TGTGCCAGTAGTAGAAGGACAGGGGACGCCTCTCGTGAAGCTTTCTTT. This codes for CASSRRTGDASREAFF.